This passage covers 8 T cell receptor beta chains from one sample sequenced in a study of T-cell memory formation after mild COVID-19. TCRdb called the 5' RACE reads again in MiXCR, with one record for every CDR3 protein. The sample lists about 270,000 distinct CDR3 sequences; roughly 16% were seen once. Specimen: PBMCs or a T cell subset sorted from them (not recorded which). Receptors originate from a man between 18 and 29 years old who had mild COVID-19 (a few samples of this study predate the infection). Cell type and time point are not known.

This clonotype was observed a handful of times. The rearrangement joins TRBV13 to TRBJ2-4; the match to TRBD1 covers 8 bases. CDR1 PRHDT and CDR2 FYEKMQ come from the germline V gene (reference sequence). J lost 1 base, V lost 4 bases, and 3 bases had no gene match. The CDR3 extends over 15 amino acids. The CDR3 region is CASSYRQGAKNIQYF. The CDR3 bases are TGTGCCAGCAGCTATCGACAGGGGGCCAAAAACATTCAGTACTTC.

This clonotype was recorded a few times. The chain has TRBV6-5 and TRBJ1-2, with 8 positions matching TRBD1. The CDR3 is made up of 16 amino acids. Trimming removed 2 bases from V and 4 bases from J; junction bases left unmatched: 9. Germline V gives CDR1 MNHEY, CDR2 SVGAGI. CDR3 sequence reads: CASSYMDREVGYGYTF. DNA for the CDR3: TGTGCCAGCAGTTACATGGACAGGGAGGTTGGCTATGGCTACACCTTC.

The chain has TRBV7-9 and TRBJ1-4; perhaps TRBD1 as D (6 bases). The CDR3 contains 15 residues. Germline V gene data show CDR1 as SEHNR and CDR2 as FQNEAQ (reference sequence). The V gene lost 6 bases and the J gene lost 6 bases, with 17 bases spanning the gap. CDR3 coding DNA: TGTGCCAGCAGTCCGAAGAACAGGGCGGATGAAAAACTGTTTTTT. It yields the protein CASSPKNRADEKLFF.

V is TRBV20-1 and J is TRBJ2-3; D gene unclear. Trimming shortened V by 5 bases and J by 1 base, and 13 bases separated the two germline ends. Looked up from germline, CDR1 is DFQATT and CDR2 is SNEGSKA (reference sequence). This CDR3 spans 14 amino acids. The CDR3: CSAPKVIGTDTQYF. Here the CDR3 DNA reads TGCAGTGCTCCCAAGGTGATTGGCACAGATACGCAGTATTTT.

This clonotype was picked up a small number of times. The rearrangement uses TRBV6-2 or TRBV6-3 and TRBJ2-7, with D possibly being TRBD1 (6 bases). The germline CDR1 and CDR2 sequences are MNHEY and SVGEGT. V dropped 2 bases and J dropped 0 bases, with 14 bases sitting between them. The CDR3 has 16 amino acids. Here the CDR3 reads CASSYGDRSSSYEQYV. In DNA form, the CDR3 reads TGTGCCAGCAGTTACGGAGACAGGTCGAGCTCCTACGAGCAGTACGTC.

This clonotype was seen a handful of times. The chain joins TRBV7-6 to TRBJ2-1; TRBD2 agrees at 11 bases. CDR1 SGHVS and CDR2 FNYEAQ come from the germline V gene. CDR3 size: 17 residues. V was pared by 0 bases and J by 7 bases, with 8 bases of the junction left unmatched. CDR3 coding DNA: TGTGCCAGCAGCTTAGCGCCGGCTAGCGGGGGGAAGAATGAGCAGTTCTTC. Protein sequence: CASSLAPASGGKNEQFF.

Ten or more counts support this clonotype. The chain recombines TRBV12-3 or TRBV12-4 with TRBJ1-1; D unclear. V lost 5 bases, J lost 0 bases, and 7 bases lay in between. The length of the CDR3 is 13 residues. The CDR3, as DNA: TGTGCCAGCAGTCCCCAGATGAACACTGAAGCTTTCTTT. This codes for CASSPQMNTEAFF.

This chain uses TRBV2 with TRBJ1-1; D gene ambiguous. V lost 7 bases to trimming and J lost 2 bases, with 11 bases between them. The CDR3 extends over 13 amino acids. CDR1 is SNHLY and CDR2 is FYNNEI in the germline V gene. CDR3 region: CASIGRANTEAFF. CDR3 DNA: TGTGCCAGCATCGGCCGGGCAAACACTGAAGCTTTCTTT. The entire variable domain, with the rest obtained from reference TRBV2 and TRBJ1-1, is as follows: EPEVTQTPSHQVTQMGQEVILRCVPISNHLYFYWYRQILGQKVEFLVSFYNNEISEKSEIFDDQFSVERPDGSNFTLKIRSTKLEDSAMYFCASIGRANTEAFFGQGTRLTVV.